This is a list of T cell receptor beta chains from one sample in a study of T cell repertoires in cytomegalovirus infection. Each CDR3 protein gets one entry after TCRdb re-called the reads with MiXCR. The sample lists roughly 990,000 distinct CDR3 sequences, more than 25% occurring once. No cognate antigen is known for these TCRs. This specimen consisted of cultured CD8+ T cells from PBMCs, obtained from culture after CMV antigen stimulation. Receptor source: a human donor in good health (CMV status not recorded). Some clones in this sample may be carry-over from other donors' samples. The CDR3 runs from the conserved cysteine through the conserved F or W. The order of the fields is V gene, J gene, CDR3 protein.

>TRBV19|TRBJ1-5
CASNSGASNQPQHF
>TRBV12-3/TRBV12-4|TRBJ2-1
CASSRKQGDEQFF
>TRBV12-3/TRBV12-4|TRBJ1-1
CASSPTPGDTEAFF
>TRBV19|TRBJ1-1
CASSRGVTEAFF
>TRBV7-9|TRBJ1-1
CASSLVLDKAGAFF
>TRBV19|TRBJ1-5
CASTLGSPSNQPQHF
>TRBV7-9|TRBJ2-5
CASRHDKEIKETQYF
>TRBV4-3|TRBJ2-3
CASSPQGHRTDTQYF
>TRBV27|TRBJ1-6
CASSSGPSKGSYNSPLHF
>TRBV7-9|TRBJ2-2
CASSQRGSVPGELFF
>TRBV6-2/TRBV6-3|TRBJ1-4
CASTPTANEKLFF
>TRBV5-4|TRBJ2-5
CASSLSRETGGETQYF
>TRBV6-8|TRBJ2-6
CATWDGSGANVLTF
>TRBV7-6|TRBJ1-2
CASSLTGPDDGYTF
>TRBV7-9|TRBJ2-7
CASSLRPSEQYF
>TRBV4-1|TRBJ2-6
CASSQGALPSGANVLTF
>TRBV7-8|TRBJ2-3
CASSLKGGLSTDTQYF
>TRBV6-1|TRBJ2-1
CASSVTGVYNEQFF
>TRBV9|TRBJ2-1
CASSTSGNGEQFF
>TRBV6-6|TRBJ1-1
CASSYLSPGSTEAFF
>TRBV4-3|TRBJ2-2
CASSQIPGLFHTGELFF
>TRBV7-6|TRBJ1-1
CASSLLGQSVTEAFF
>TRBV5-5|TRBJ2-7
CASSSDQYPYEQYF
>TRBV15|TRBJ1-1
CATSNRRLNTEAFF
>TRBV7-6|TRBJ1-4
CASSLADWGEKLFF
>TRBV7-2|TRBJ1-2
CASSLAGDYGYTF
>TRBV7-2|TRBJ1-4
CASSSYPRATNEKLFF
>TRBV5-6|TRBJ1-1
CASSLPPGPPNTEAFF
>TRBV6-5|TRBJ2-1
CASSYSSRSEQFF
>TRBV19|TRBJ1-1
CASSMGGHTEAFF
>TRBV7-9|TRBJ2-5
CASSLTNSGGPLQETQYF
>TRBV4-1|TRBJ2-1
CASREETSYNEQFF
>TRBV7-9|TRBJ1-1
CAGQTGLNTEAFF
>TRBV20-1|TRBJ2-3
CSSGLLNF
>TRBV27|TRBJ2-1
CASSFGGGHDEQFF
>TRBV2|TRBJ1-1
CASMGATEAFF
>TRBV5-5|TRBJ2-6
CASSLSWTVSGGANVLTF
>TRBV6-1|TRBJ1-2
CASSLKDSVAYGYTF
>TRBV7-9|TRBJ2-7
CASSSSGKASSYEQYF
>TRBV5-1|TRBJ1-2
CASSPRTTPAHGYTF
>TRBV20-1|TRBJ1-4
CSASQQTTNEKLFF